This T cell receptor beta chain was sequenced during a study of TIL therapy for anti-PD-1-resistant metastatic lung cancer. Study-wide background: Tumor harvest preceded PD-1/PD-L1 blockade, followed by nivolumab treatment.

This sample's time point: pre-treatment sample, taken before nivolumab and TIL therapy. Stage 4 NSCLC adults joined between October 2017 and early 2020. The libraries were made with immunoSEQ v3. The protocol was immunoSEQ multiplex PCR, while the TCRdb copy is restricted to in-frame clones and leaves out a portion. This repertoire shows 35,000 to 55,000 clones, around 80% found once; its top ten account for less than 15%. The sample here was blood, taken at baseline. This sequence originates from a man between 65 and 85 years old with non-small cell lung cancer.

The CDR3 DNA sequence: TGTGCCACCTCAGTGTACGAGCAGTACTTC. Translation gives CATSVYEQYF. The genes are TRBV6-5 and TRBJ2-7; D call uncertain. V gave up 10 bases and J gave up 4 bases, with 8 bases separating them. The CDR3 is made up of 10 amino acids. The germline V gene encodes CDR1 MNHEY and CDR2 SVGAGI.